The 7 T cell receptor beta chains below were found in one sample sequenced in a study of blood T cell repertoires in COVID-19. The table came from immunoSEQ multiplex PCR; TCRdb's copy has only in-frame clones and leaves some out. The sample has roughly 190,000 clones, approximately 80% seen once; the top ten hold roughly 5.2%. Source material: PBMCs or T cells enriched from blood (not recorded which). Every receptor here comes from a woman aged 60 to 75 with acute COVID-19.

The chain joins TRBV12-3 or TRBV12-4 to TRBJ1-2; D might be TRBD1 (5 bases). The CDR3 length is 12 residues. V lost 8 bases, J lost 8 bases, and 15 bases lay in between. CDR3 loop: CASQKQVEGYTF. CDR3 in DNA: TGTGCCAGCCAAAAACAGGTAGAAGGCTACACCTTC.

This clone occurred once. This chain joins TRBV29-1 and TRBJ1-2; 10 positions match TRBD1. In germline, CDR1 is SQVTM, CDR2 ANQGSEA. The V and J ends lost 2 bases and 5 bases, in that order; junction bases with no gene match: 2. The CDR3 is 13 amino acids. The DNA for the CDR3 is TGCAGCGTTGAATCGGGACAGGGGTATGGCTACACCTTC. Amino acid sequence: CSVESGQGYGYTF.

The rearrangement links TRBV14 to TRBJ2-7; 10 nucleotides agree with TRBD1. Germline values: CDR1 SGHDN, CDR2 FVKESK. V lost 1 base and J lost 3; bases outside the gene matches: 6. CDR3 length: 16 residues. The CDR3 bases are TGTGCCAGCAGCCAAGGCGCCGGGACAGGGGACTACGAGCAGTACTTC. Translating gives CASSQGAGTGDYEQYF.

In this sample, this clone turned up once. The gene calls are TRBV3-1 (or the pseudogene TRBV3-2) and TRBJ1-1; D is unresolved. V lost 1 base, J lost 4 bases, and 10 bases lay in between. Germline values: CDR1 LGHDT, CDR2 YNNKEL (reference sequence). The CDR3 has 14 residues. The CDR3 protein is CASSQAVRVTEAFF. The CDR3 coding sequence is TGTGCCAGCAGCCAAGCAGTTCGGGTCACTGAAGCTTTCTTT.

The chain employs TRBV5-1 and TRBJ2-4; possibly TRBD1 for D (5 bases). Germline V gives CDR1 SGHRS, CDR2 YFSETQ. Between the trimmed V and J ends, which lost 1 base and 6 bases, there was a span of 11 bases. This CDR3 is built from 14 residues. CDR3 sequence (DNA): TGCGCCAGCAGCTTGAGTCAGGGTGGAAACATTCAGTACTTC. The encoded protein is CASSLSQGGNIQYF. Supplemented by reference TRBV5-1 and TRBJ2-4, the full variable domain reads KAGVTQTPRYLIKTRGQQVTLSCSPISGHRSVSWYQQTPGQGLQFLFEYFSETQRNKGNFPGRFSGRQFSNSRSEMNVSTLELGDSALYLCASSLSQGGNIQYFGAGTRLSVL.

The V gene is TRBV20-1, the J gene TRBJ1-4; D is undetermined. This CDR3 region has 12 residues. V shed 3 bases and J shed 8 bases, with 10 bases lying between them. Germline CDR1 is DFQATT and CDR2 is SNEGSKA (reference sequence). The CDR3 here is CSASRGREKLFF. The CDR3, as DNA: TGCAGTGCTAGTCGGGGTAGGGAAAAACTGTTTTTT.

The rearrangement links TRBV30 to TRBJ1-5; TRBD1 matches 9 bases. Unmatched junction bases numbered 1, after V lost 2 bases and J lost 5 bases. This CDR3 is 13 amino acids long. The V gene's germline CDR1 is GTSNPN and CDR2 SVGIG (reference sequence). As DNA, the CDR3 is TGTGCCTGGAGTTGGGACAGGGATCAGCCCCAGCATTTT. Its translation is CAWSWDRDQPQHF.